The 26 T cell receptor beta chains reported below all come from one sample, sequenced in a study of OX40 agonist ivuxolimab in advanced cancers. Produced via immunoSEQ multiplex PCR; TCRdb's table is partial and in-frame only. The table has 70,000 or so clones, over 75% seen once. Sequenced here: CD4+ or CD8+ T cells sorted from blood, sampled in a trial of the OX40 agonist ivuxolimab. The source is an adult with an advanced solid tumor such as melanoma, head and neck, liver or kidney cancer.

This clone was found once. The chain couples TRBV7-2 to TRBJ1-4; 8 bases align to TRBD1. Germline CDR1 SGHTA, CDR2 FQGNSA. J gave up 7 bases and V 5 bases, and 9 bases lay outside the gene matches. The CDR3 has 15 amino acids. CDR3 protein: CASSVNRGLSEKLFF. CDR3 sequence (DNA): TGTGCCAGCAGCGTCAACAGGGGGTTGAGTGAAAAACTGTTTTTT.

V gene TRBV5-1 combines with J gene TRBJ2-3; D may be TRBD1 (5 bases). From germline, CDR1 is SGHRS and CDR2 YFSETQ. This CDR3 comprises 11 residues. Trimming removed 6 bases from V and 5 bases from J, with 7 bases in between. This chain's CDR3 is CASTQGDTQYF. The CDR3, as DNA: TGCGCCAGCACCCAGGGAGATACGCAGTATTTT.

This clone was recorded once. The chain joins TRBV2 to TRBJ2-3, with TRBD2 matching over 7 bases. The ends lost 6 bases at V and 0 bases at J; junction bases unmatched: 3. Germline CDR1 SNHLY, CDR2 FYNNEI. The CDR3 consists of 14 residues. The CDR3 here is CASRTSPSTDTQYF. In nucleotides, the CDR3 is TGTGCCAGCAGGACTAGCCCCAGCACAGATACGCAGTATTTT.

The chain recombines TRBV28 with TRBJ1-4, with D possibly being TRBD1 (5 bases). V lost 6 bases to trimming and J lost 6 bases, with 20 bases between them. CDR3 length equals 16 residues. Germline lookup yields CDR1 MDHEN and CDR2 SYDVKM. The CDR3 DNA follows: TGTGCCAGCAGCACCCCTTTCGGGGGTAGAGATGAAAAACTGTTTTTT. Its protein product is CASSTPFGGRDEKLFF.

The chain employs TRBV10-3 and TRBJ2-3, with 7 bases aligning to TRBD1. The length of the CDR3 is 14 residues. The germline CDR1 and CDR2 sequences are ENHRY and SYGVKD. The junction had 5 bases not matched to a gene; V was cut back by 6 bases and J by 2 bases. The CDR3 loop is CAISQQGPTDTQYF. CDR3 coding DNA: TGTGCCATCAGCCAACAGGGGCCCACAGATACGCAGTATTTT.

The chain has TRBV4-2 and TRBJ1-1; no reliable D call. V was cut by 4 bases and J by 2 bases, with 8 bases left in between. Germline V gives CDR1 LGHNA, CDR2 YNFKEQ. The CDR3 sequence is 13 residues long. The CDR3 DNA follows: TGTGCCAGCAGCCCCCACCAAAACACTGAAGCTTTCTTT. Amino acids: CASSPHQNTEAFF.

The sample holds one count of this clone. The V gene is TRBV5-5, the J gene TRBJ2-7, with D maybe TRBD1 (6 bases). The CDR3 covers 13 residues. With 4 bases removed from V and 0 bases from J, the gap between germline ends came to 8 bases. CDR1 and CDR2 (germline): SGHKS, YYEKEE (reference sequence). The CDR3 sequence is CASSPGDSYEQYF. In DNA form, the CDR3 reads TGTGCCAGCAGCCCAGGGGACTCCTACGAGCAGTACTTC.

The V and J genes are TRBV28 and TRBJ2-2; 9 positions match TRBD1. Germline V lookup: CDR1 MDHEN, CDR2 SYDVKM. The V gene end was trimmed by 3 bases and the J gene end by 1 base; junction bases not matched to a gene: 15. The CDR3 contains 20 residues. The CDR3 loop reads CASSFTGTGNIGQNTGELFF. CDR3 nucleotide sequence: TGTGCCAGCAGTTTTACCGGGACAGGGAATATCGGGCAGAACACCGGGGAGCTGTTTTTT.

This clone was seen just once. The chain has TRBV5-1 and TRBJ2-3; D gene unclear. Germline V gene lookup returns CDR1 SGHRS and CDR2 YFSETQ. V was pared by 1 base and J by 6 bases, with 15 bases between. The length of the CDR3 is 15 residues. CDR3: CASSLWVGPDDTQYF. CDR3 coding DNA: TGCGCCAGCAGCTTGTGGGTAGGCCCGGACGATACGCAGTATTTT.

This clone was counted once. CDR3 nucleotide sequence: TGTGCCAGCAGCTCATATAGGACTAGCACAGATACGCAGTATTTT. It translates to CASSSYRTSTDTQYF. The chain joins TRBV5-4 to TRBJ2-3; weak D call: TRBD2 (5 bases). CDR1 is SGHNT, CDR2 YYREEE, per germline (reference sequence). The CDR3 covers 15 residues. V was clipped by 3 bases and J by 0 bases, with 11 bases between them.

The J gene is TRBJ2-5, the V gene TRBV27, with D perhaps matching TRBD2 (6 bases). The germline CDR1 and CDR2 sequences are MNHEY and SMNVEV (reference sequence). CDR3 length equals 16 residues. Trimming removed 3 bases at V and 2 bases at J, with 16 bases between. CDR3 sequence (DNA): TGTGCCAGCAGTTTCCGGCCGGGACTCCAACAAGAGACCCAGTACTTC. It specifies CASSFRPGLQQETQYF.

The V and J genes are TRBV19 and TRBJ1-2; 7 bases line up with TRBD1. This CDR3 is 17 amino acids long. The V gene end was trimmed by 5 bases and the J gene end by 2 bases; junction bases not matched to a gene: 14. CDR1 is LNHDA and CDR2 is SQIVND in the germline V gene (reference sequence). The DNA of the CDR3 is TGTGCCAGTAGTGTCCATACTTTGGGAGGGGGCAACTATGGCTACACCTTC. Its translation: CASSVHTLGGGNYGYTF.

The rearrangement links TRBV28 to TRBJ2-1; the match to TRBD2 covers 7 bases. Trimming at V came to 6 bases and at J to 1 base, leaving 6 bases not matched to a gene. The germline V gene encodes CDR1 MDHEN and CDR2 SYDVKM. This CDR3 region has 15 residues. The CDR3 nucleotides are TGTGCCAGCAGGGGGGGAGCGGGGTCCTACAATGAGCAGTTCTTC. Its protein product is CASRGGAGSYNEQFF.

This clone was recorded once. The chain couples TRBV28 to TRBJ1-1, with unresolved D. There are 12 residues in the CDR3. The V and J ends lost 5 bases and 3 bases respectively, with 7 bases between them. The germline V gene has CDR1 MDHEN and CDR2 SYDVKM. This CDR3 is CASSPPYTEAFF. CDR3 DNA sequence: TGTGCCAGCAGTCCCCCTTACACTGAAGCTTTCTTT.

This rearrangement joins TRBV6-1 to TRBJ2-5; TRBD2 might be the D (5 bases). Germline values: CDR1 MNHNS, CDR2 SASEGT. With 6 bases removed from V and 4 bases from J, the gap between germline ends came to 12 bases. The CDR3 runs to 13 residues. The CDR3 here is CASRASWPETQYF. The CDR3 DNA sequence: TGTGCCAGCAGGGCTAGCTGGCCAGAGACCCAGTACTTC.

V gene TRBV7-8 combines with J gene TRBJ2-5; D may match TRBD1 or TRBD2 (5 bases each). There are 15 residues in the CDR3. In germline, CDR1 is SGHVS, CDR2 FQNEAQ. Trimming stripped 5 bases from V and 2 bases from J, with 15 bases between. CDR3 in amino acids: CASSPEGWGQETQYF. CDR3 in DNA: TGTGCCAGCAGCCCCGAAGGCTGGGGGCAAGAGACCCAGTACTTC. Full variable domain (rest looked up from reference TRBV7-8 and TRBJ2-5): GAGVSQSPRYKVAKRGQDVALRCDPISGHVSLFWYQQALGQGPEFLTYFQNEAQLDKSGLPSDRFFAERPEGSVSTLKIQRTQQEDSAVYLCASSPEGWGQETQYFGPGTRLLVL.

This clone came up once. The chain is built from TRBV19 and TRBJ1-2; maybe TRBD1 (6 bases). The germline gives CDR1 LNHDA, CDR2 SQIVND (reference sequence). CDR3 size: 16 residues. Trimming took off 3 bases at V and 0 bases at J, with 14 bases between the two ends. CDR3: CASSIRQQGANYGYTF. CDR3 sequence (DNA): TGTGCCAGTAGTATCCGACAACAGGGAGCTAACTATGGCTACACCTTC.

V usage is TRBV5-1 and J usage is TRBJ1-4, with 9 positions matching TRBD1. CDR1 and CDR2 (germline): SGHRS, YFSETQ. The CDR3 spans 15 residues. V lost 4 bases, J lost 3 bases, and 4 bases stayed unmatched. In DNA form, the CDR3 reads TGCGCCAGCAGCGAAGGGACAGGGCCTAATGAAAAACTGTTTTTT. This encodes CASSEGTGPNEKLFF.

The V call is TRBV7-6, the J call TRBJ2-1; D assignment may be TRBD1 or TRBD2 (5 bases each). CDR3 length: 14 residues. Looked up from germline, CDR1 is SGHVS and CDR2 is FNYEAQ. V was pared by 1 base and J by 10 bases, with 14 bases between. The DNA of the CDR3 is TGTGCCAGCAGCTTAGGCAGGGCATGGGGGGAGCAGTTCTTC. It encodes CASSLGRAWGEQFF. Full variable domain (outside the CDR3, taken from reference TRBV7-6 and TRBJ2-1): GAGVSQSPRYKVTKRGQDVALRCDPISGHVSLYWYRQALGQGPEFLTYFNYEAQQDKSGLPNDRFSAERPEGSISTLTIQRTEQRDSAMYRCASSLGRAWGEQFFGPGTRLTVL.

This chain connects TRBV10-2 to TRBJ2-1, with D uncertain. Germline-derived CDR1 and CDR2 are WSHSY and SAAADI. Trimming pared 7 bases from V and 0 bases from J, leaving 25 bases between. The CDR3 is made up of 19 amino acids. The CDR3 DNA is TGCGCCAGCACCTTTCCAACTGACGAACCTGAGAGCTCCTACAATGAGCAGTTCTTC. Translation: CASTFPTDEPESSYNEQFF.

The chain combines TRBV4-2 with TRBJ2-2; no clear D. There are 15 residues in the CDR3. Trimming left V 1 base short and J 4 bases short, with 10 bases between. The germline gives CDR1 LGHNA, CDR2 YNFKEQ. In DNA, the CDR3 is TGTGCCAGCAGCCAAGTGGGGATCGCCACCGGGGAGCTGTTTTTT. Its protein is CASSQVGIATGELFF.

This clone was recorded only once. J is TRBJ1-2 and V is TRBV6-1, with D hard to call. Trimming stripped 0 bases from V and 8 bases from J, with 7 bases between. The CDR3 runs to 12 residues. Germline lookup yields CDR1 MNHNS and CDR2 SASEGT. The CDR3 is CASSEAGRGYTF. Written as DNA, the CDR3 is TGTGCCAGCAGTGAAGCCGGACGCGGCTACACCTTC.

The chain employs TRBV11-3 and TRBJ2-2; 8 nucleotides align to TRBD1. The germline V gene encodes CDR1 SGHNT and CDR2 YENEEA. Unmatched junction bases numbered 10, after V lost 1 base and J lost 6 bases. The CDR3 totals 17 residues. The CDR3 protein is CASSLALDRAWSGELFF. The CDR3 DNA reads TGTGCCAGCAGCTTAGCATTGGACAGGGCATGGTCCGGGGAGCTGTTTTTT.

The chain carries TRBV10-1 and TRBJ2-7; 7 bases are shared with TRBD1. This CDR3 comprises 13 residues. V shed 5 bases, J shed 5 bases, and the junction held 6 bases outside the gene matches. CDR1 WNHNN and CDR2 SYGVQD come from the germline V gene (reference sequence). The CDR3 sequence is CASSLSQGDEQYF. The CDR3 DNA sequence: TGCGCCAGCAGTCTATCTCAGGGGGACGAGCAGTACTTC.

The rearrangement links TRBV9 to TRBJ1-1; TRBD1 matches at 8 bases. The ends lost 4 bases at V and 0 bases at J; junction bases unmatched: 20. In germline, CDR1 is SGDLS, CDR2 YYNGEE. The CDR3 totals 20 residues. The CDR3 sequence is CASSLGTGEGGLGMNTEAFF. The CDR3 nucleotides read TGTGCCAGCAGCCTCGGGACAGGAGAGGGGGGATTGGGGATGAACACTGAAGCTTTCTTT.

The chain couples TRBV7-9 to TRBJ1-1; possible D gene TRBD1, 5 bases. The CDR3 length is 12 residues. V gave up 1 base and J gave up 7 bases, with 7 bases separating them. Germline loops: CDR1 SEHNR, CDR2 FQNEAQ (reference sequence). CDR3 amino acids: CASSLGDREAFF. The CDR3 DNA follows: TGTGCCAGCAGCTTAGGGGACCGTGAAGCTTTCTTT.